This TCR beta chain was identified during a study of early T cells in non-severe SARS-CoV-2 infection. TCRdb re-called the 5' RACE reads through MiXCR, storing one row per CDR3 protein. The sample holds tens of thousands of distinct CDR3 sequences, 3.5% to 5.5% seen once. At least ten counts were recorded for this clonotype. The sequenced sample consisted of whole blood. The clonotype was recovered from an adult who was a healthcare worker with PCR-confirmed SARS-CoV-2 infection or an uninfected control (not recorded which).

The CDR3 DNA sequence: TGTGCCAGCAGTCGGGACACCGCAGATACGCAGTATTTT. Translating it yields CASSRDTADTQYF. The gene calls are TRBV6-2 or TRBV6-3 and TRBJ2-3, with D maybe TRBD1 (6 bases). Trimming shortened V by 5 bases and J by 4 bases, and 10 bases separated the two germline ends. The CDR3 totals 13 residues. CDR1 and CDR2 from the germline V gene are MNHEY and SVGEGT.